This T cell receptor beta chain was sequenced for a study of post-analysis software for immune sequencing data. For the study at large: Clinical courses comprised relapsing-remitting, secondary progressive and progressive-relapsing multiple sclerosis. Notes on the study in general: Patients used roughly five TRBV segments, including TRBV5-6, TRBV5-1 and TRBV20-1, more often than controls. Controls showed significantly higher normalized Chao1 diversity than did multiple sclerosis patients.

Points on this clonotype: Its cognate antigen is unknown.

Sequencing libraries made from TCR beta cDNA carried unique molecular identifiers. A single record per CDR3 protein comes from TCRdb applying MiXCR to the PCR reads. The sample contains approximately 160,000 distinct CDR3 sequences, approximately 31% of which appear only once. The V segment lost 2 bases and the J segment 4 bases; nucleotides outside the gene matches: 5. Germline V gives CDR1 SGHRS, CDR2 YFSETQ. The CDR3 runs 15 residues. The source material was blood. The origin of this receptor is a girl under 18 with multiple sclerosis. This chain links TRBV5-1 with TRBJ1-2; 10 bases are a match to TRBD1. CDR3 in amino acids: CASSFRQGAGYGYTF. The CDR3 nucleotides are TGCGCCAGCAGCTTTCGACAGGGGGCTGGCTATGGCTACACCTTC.